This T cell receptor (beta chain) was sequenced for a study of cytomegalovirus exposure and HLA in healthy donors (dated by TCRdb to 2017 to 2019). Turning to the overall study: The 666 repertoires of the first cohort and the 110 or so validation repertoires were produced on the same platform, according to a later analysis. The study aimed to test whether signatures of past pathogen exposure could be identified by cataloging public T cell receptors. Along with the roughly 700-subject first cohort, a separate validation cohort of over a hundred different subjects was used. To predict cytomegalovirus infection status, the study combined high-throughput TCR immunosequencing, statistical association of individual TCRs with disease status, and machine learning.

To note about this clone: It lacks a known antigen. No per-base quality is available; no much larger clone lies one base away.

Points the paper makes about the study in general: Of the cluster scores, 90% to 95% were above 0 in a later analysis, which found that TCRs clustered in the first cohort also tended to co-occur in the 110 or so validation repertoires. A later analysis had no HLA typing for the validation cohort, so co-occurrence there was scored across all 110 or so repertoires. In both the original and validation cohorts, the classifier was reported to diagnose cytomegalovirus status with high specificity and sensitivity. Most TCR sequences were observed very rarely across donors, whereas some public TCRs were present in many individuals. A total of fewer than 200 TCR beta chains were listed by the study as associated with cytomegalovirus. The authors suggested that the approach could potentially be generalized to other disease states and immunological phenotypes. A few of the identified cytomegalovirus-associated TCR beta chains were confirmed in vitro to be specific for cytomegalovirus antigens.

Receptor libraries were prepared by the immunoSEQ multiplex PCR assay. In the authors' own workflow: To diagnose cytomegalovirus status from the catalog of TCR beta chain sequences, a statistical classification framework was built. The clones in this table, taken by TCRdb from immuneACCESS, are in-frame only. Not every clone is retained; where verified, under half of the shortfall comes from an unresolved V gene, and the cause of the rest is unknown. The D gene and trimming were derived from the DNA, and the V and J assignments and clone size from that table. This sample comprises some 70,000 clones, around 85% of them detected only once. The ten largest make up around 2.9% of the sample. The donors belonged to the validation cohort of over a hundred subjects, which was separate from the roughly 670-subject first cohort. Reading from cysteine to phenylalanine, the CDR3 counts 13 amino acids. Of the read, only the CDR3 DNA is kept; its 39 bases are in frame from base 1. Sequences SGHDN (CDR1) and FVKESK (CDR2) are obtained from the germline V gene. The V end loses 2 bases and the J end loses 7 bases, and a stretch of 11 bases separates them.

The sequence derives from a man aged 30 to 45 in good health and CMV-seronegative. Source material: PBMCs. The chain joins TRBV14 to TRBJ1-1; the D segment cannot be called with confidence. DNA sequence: TGTGCCAGCAGCCAAAACTTCGGTGGTGAAGCTTTCTTT. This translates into CASSQNFGGEAFF. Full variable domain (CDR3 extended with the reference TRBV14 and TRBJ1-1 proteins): EAGVTQFPSHSVIEKGQTVTLRCDPISGHDNLYWYRRVMGKEIKFLLHFVKESKQDESGMPNNRFLAERTGGTYSTLKVQPAELEDSGVYFCASSQNFGGEAFFGQGTRLTVV.